A single sample is the source of the 20 T cell receptor beta chains below, sequenced in a study of graft-versus-host responses after intestinal transplantation. The repertoire was sequenced with immunoSEQ multiplex PCR; TCRdb's copy has only in-frame clones and lacks some. The profile covers fewer than 70,000 clones, with roughly 92% appearing a single time and about 6.7% taken by the ten largest. The sample in question was bone marrow, obtained approximately 100 weeks after intestinal transplantation. Source of these receptors: a human patient who received an intestinal transplant, so some T cells may come from the graft donor.

The chain employs TRBV29-1 and TRBJ2-1, with D perhaps TRBD2 (10 bases). The germline V gene encodes CDR1 SQVTM and CDR2 ANQGSEA. The V gene lost 6 bases and the J gene lost 0 bases, with 27 bases spanning the gap. The CDR3 spans 19 residues. CDR3 DNA: TGCAGCGTCGCTGGGACAGGGCGGGCTAGCGGGAGCTCCTACAATGAGCAGTTCTTC. Translating gives CSVAGTGRASGSSYNEQFF.

CDR3: CASSFQGGNQPQHF. The CDR3 nucleotides read TGTGCCAGCAGTTTCCAGGGGGGAAATCAGCCCCAGCATTTT. This chain joins TRBV27 and TRBJ1-5; 7 bases are shared with TRBD1. The junction had 3 bases not matched to a gene; V was cut back by 3 bases and J by 4 bases. The V gene's germline CDR1 is MNHEY and CDR2 SMNVEV (reference sequence). This CDR3 has 14 amino acids.

The rearrangement uses TRBV5-1 and TRBJ2-4; 7 bases map to TRBD1. The germline V gene has CDR1 SGHRS and CDR2 YFSETQ. The CDR3 is 17 residues long. V was pared by 7 bases and J by 0 bases, with 13 bases of the junction left unmatched. The CDR3 DNA sequence: TGCGCCAGCGCAAACGAACAGGGGTCACTAGCCAAAAACATTCAGTACTTC. This sequence encodes CASANEQGSLAKNIQYF.

The genes are TRBV19 and TRBJ2-5, with D possibly TRBD1 on 6 matching bases. Germline loops: CDR1 LNHDA, CDR2 SQIVND (reference sequence). The length of the CDR3 is 16 residues. Trimming left V 4 bases short and J 5 bases short, with 20 bases between. The CDR3: CASSNPGTSNWETQYF. As DNA, the CDR3 is TGTGCCAGTAGTAACCCCGGGACATCGAACTGGGAGACCCAGTACTTC.

V is TRBV27 and J is TRBJ1-2; D is ambiguous. In germline, CDR1 is MNHEY, CDR2 SMNVEV (reference sequence). V was shortened by 5 bases and J by 2 bases, with 9 bases between the two germline ends. The CDR3 covers 13 residues. The CDR3 DNA follows: TGTGCCAGCAGTCTCGGACGGAACTATGGCTACACCTTC. Translating gives CASSLGRNYGYTF.

This chain connects TRBV7-6 to TRBJ2-4; possibly TRBD1 for D (6 bases). Per the germline V gene, CDR1 is SGHVS and CDR2 is FNYEAQ. Trimming pared 5 bases from V and 2 bases from J, leaving 19 bases between. The CDR3 is 17 amino acids. For the CDR3, the DNA is TGTGCCAGCAGCCCCGGCAGGGGAGTAACGACCAAAAACATTCAGTACTTC. It encodes CASSPGRGVTTKNIQYF.

This clone was observed a handful of times. J is TRBJ2-7 and V is TRBV7-9; no clear D. V gave up 0 bases and J gave up 3 bases, with 9 bases separating them. There are 14 residues in the CDR3. Germline V gene data show CDR1 as SEHNR and CDR2 as FQNEAQ (reference sequence). CDR3 DNA: TGTGCCAGCAGCTTAGCGCGCAATCACTACGAGCAGTACTTC. This codes for CASSLARNHYEQYF.

This chain uses TRBV11-2 with TRBJ1-4, with D tentatively TRBD1 (6 bases). The CDR3 consists of 16 residues. Trimming removed 1 base from V and 6 bases from J, with 15 bases in between. The V gene's germline CDR1 is SGHAT and CDR2 FQNNGV. CDR3 DNA sequence: TGTGCCAGCAGCTTAGCGGCCGGGGCAGGGGATGAAAAACTGTTTTTT. Its translation: CASSLAAGAGDEKLFF.

This clone was seen a single time. The chain employs TRBV19 and TRBJ2-7; 8 bases are a match to TRBD1. This CDR3 contains 14 residues. V lost 5 bases to trimming and J lost 2 bases; unmatched junction nucleotides: 5. Germline V gene sequence: CDR1 LNHDA, CDR2 SQIVND (reference sequence). For the CDR3, the DNA is TGTGCCAGTAGTGTCCGGGACAGGACCTACGAGCAGTACTTC. This sequence encodes CASSVRDRTYEQYF.

This clone was detected once. The chain joins TRBV11-2 to TRBJ1-2, with D unresolved. The V end lost 0 bases, the J end lost 4 bases, and 12 bases lay between the germline ends. Germline CDR1 reads SGHAT; CDR2 reads FQNNGV. This CDR3 is 15 amino acids long. The CDR3, as DNA: TGTGCCAGCAGCTTAGAGTCAGGCCCCGGCTATGGCTACACCTTC. Translation gives CASSLESGPGYGYTF.

The rearrangement uses TRBV7-9 and TRBJ2-5; D ambiguous. Trimming took off 5 bases at V and 3 bases at J, with 7 bases between the two ends. The germline V gene encodes CDR1 SEHNR and CDR2 FQNEAQ (reference sequence). The CDR3 loop spans 12 amino acids. The CDR3 is CASSPDKETQYF. As DNA, the CDR3 is TGTGCCAGCAGCCCCGACAAAGAGACCCAGTACTTC.

This sequence joins TRBV5-4 and TRBJ2-1, with 7 bases aligning to TRBD2. The trim removed 2 bases at V and 0 bases at J, leaving 5 bases unmatched. Germline CDR1 SGHNT, CDR2 YYREEE (reference sequence). The CDR3 totals 16 residues. The CDR3 here is CASSLRTGGSYNEQFF. Written as DNA, the CDR3 is TGTGCCAGCAGCTTAAGGACGGGGGGCTCCTACAATGAGCAGTTCTTC.

The chain links TRBV6-1 to TRBJ1-1; the D is unclear. Trimming pared 9 bases from V and 7 bases from J, leaving 21 bases between. Germline V CDR1 and CDR2: MNHNS, SASEGT. This CDR3 region has 14 residues. The CDR3 reads CASQEGEILIEAFF. In DNA, the CDR3 is TGTGCCAGTCAGGAGGGCGAAATTTTAATTGAAGCTTTCTTT.

The J gene is TRBJ2-1, the V gene TRBV27; 10 nucleotides line up with TRBD1. Unmatched junction bases numbered 7, after V lost 3 bases and J lost 8 bases. There are 15 residues in the CDR3. The germline CDR1 and CDR2 sequences are MNHEY and SMNVEV (reference sequence). CDR3 sequence (DNA): TGTGCCAGCAGTTTGGGACAGGGGTATCGGGATGAGCAGTTCTTC. Amino acids: CASSLGQGYRDEQFF.

V and J are TRBV6-1 and TRBJ2-5; TRBD2 agrees at 8 bases. Germline CDR1 reads MNHNS; CDR2 reads SASEGT. V shed 8 bases, J shed 5 bases, and the junction held 7 bases outside the gene matches. The length of the CDR3 is 13 residues. As DNA, the CDR3 is TGTGCCAGCGAGCGGGAGATCTGGGAGACCCAGTACTTC. This translates into CASEREIWETQYF.

The chain uses TRBV15 and TRBJ1-1; 8 nucleotides match TRBD1. The CDR3 totals 12 residues. The trim removed 9 bases at V and 3 bases at J, leaving 3 bases unmatched. Germline-derived CDR1 and CDR2 are LNHNV and YYDKDF (reference sequence). The CDR3 sequence: CATSQGDTEAFF. CDR3 bases: TGTGCCACTTCACAGGGGGACACTGAAGCTTTCTTT.

This chain uses TRBV27 with TRBJ2-3, with 11 bases matching TRBD1. CDR1 is MNHEY, CDR2 SMNVEV, per germline (reference sequence). CDR3 length: 15 residues. V was clipped by 2 bases and J by 8 bases; unmatched bases: 6. CDR3 nucleotide sequence: TGTGCCAGCAGTTTAGGACAGGGGGCGGGGGGTACGCAGTATTTT. Amino acids: CASSLGQGAGGTQYF.

The gene calls are TRBV14 and TRBJ2-1, with 8 bases matching TRBD1. J lost 4 bases, V lost 1 base, and 6 bases had no gene match. The CDR3 length is 16 residues. From germline, CDR1 is SGHDN and CDR2 FVKESK. CDR3 amino acids: CASSQASGQVYNEQFF. The CDR3 DNA is TGTGCCAGCAGCCAAGCTTCGGGACAGGTATACAATGAGCAGTTCTTC.

This rearrangement joins TRBV28 to TRBJ2-2; tentative D call: TRBD1 (5 bases). The ends were cut back, 9 bases at V and 0 bases at J, with 8 bases in the middle. Germline CDR1 reads MDHEN; CDR2 reads SYDVKM. The CDR3 has 13 residues. CDR3: CASPGPNTGELFF. CDR3 nucleotides: TGTGCCAGTCCAGGGCCGAACACCGGGGAGCTGTTTTTT. Variable domain in full (rest from reference TRBV28 and TRBJ2-2): DVKVTQSSRYLVKRTGEKVFLECVQDMDHENMFWYRQDPGLGLRLIYFSYDVKMKEKGDIPEGYSVSREKKERFSLILESASTNQTSMYLCASPGPNTGELFFGEGSRLTVL.

The chain uses TRBV6-4 and TRBJ1-1; D unclear. The length of the CDR3 is 14 residues. Germline V gene lookup returns CDR1 MRHNA and CDR2 SNTAGT. Trimming left V 4 bases short and J 3 bases short, with 12 bases between. This CDR3 reads CASSGKRVHTEAFF. CDR3 sequence (DNA): TGTGCCAGCAGTGGGAAAAGGGTGCACACTGAAGCTTTCTTT.